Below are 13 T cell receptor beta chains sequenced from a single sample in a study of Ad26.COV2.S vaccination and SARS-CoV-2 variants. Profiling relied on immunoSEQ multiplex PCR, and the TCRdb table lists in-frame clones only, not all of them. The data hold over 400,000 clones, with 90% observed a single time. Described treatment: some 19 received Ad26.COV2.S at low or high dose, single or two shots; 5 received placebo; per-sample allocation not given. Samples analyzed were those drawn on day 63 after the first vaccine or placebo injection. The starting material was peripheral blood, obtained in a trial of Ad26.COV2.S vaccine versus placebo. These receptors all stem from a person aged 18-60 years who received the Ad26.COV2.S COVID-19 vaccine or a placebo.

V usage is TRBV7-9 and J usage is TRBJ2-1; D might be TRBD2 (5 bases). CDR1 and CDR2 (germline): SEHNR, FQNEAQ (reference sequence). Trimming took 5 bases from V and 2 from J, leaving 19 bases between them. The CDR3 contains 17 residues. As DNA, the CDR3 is TGTGCCAGCAGCCTTCCGCCTTCGGGGTCGACCTACAATGAGCAGTTCTTC. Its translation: CASSLPPSGSTYNEQFF.

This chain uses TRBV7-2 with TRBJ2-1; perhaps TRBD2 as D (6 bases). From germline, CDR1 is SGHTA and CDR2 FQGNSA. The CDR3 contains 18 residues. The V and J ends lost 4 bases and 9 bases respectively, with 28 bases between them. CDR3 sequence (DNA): TGTGCCAGCAGCTCAAGTCGGCTTAGCGGAGCTGGCAAGGGTGAGCAGTTCTTC. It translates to CASSSSRLSGAGKGEQFF.

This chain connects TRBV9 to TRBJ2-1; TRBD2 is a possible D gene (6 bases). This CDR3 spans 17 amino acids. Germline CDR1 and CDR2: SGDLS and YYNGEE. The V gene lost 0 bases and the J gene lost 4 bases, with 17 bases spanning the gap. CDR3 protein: CASSVAPGLLGYNEQFF. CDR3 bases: TGTGCCAGCAGCGTAGCTCCCGGACTATTAGGTTACAATGAGCAGTTCTTC.

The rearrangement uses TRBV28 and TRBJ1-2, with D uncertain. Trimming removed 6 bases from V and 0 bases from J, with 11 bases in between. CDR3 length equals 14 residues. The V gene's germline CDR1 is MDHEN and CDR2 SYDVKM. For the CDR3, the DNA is TGTGCCAGCAGCCCCGAGCACACTAACTATGGCTACACCTTC. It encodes CASSPEHTNYGYTF.

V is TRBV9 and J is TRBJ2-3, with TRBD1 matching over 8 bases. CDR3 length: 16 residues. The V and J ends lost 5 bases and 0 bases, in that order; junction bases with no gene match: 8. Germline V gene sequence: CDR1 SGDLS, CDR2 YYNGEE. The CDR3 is CASRPRTGKSTDTQYF. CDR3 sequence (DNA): TGTGCCAGCAGACCTCGGACAGGGAAAAGCACAGATACGCAGTATTTT. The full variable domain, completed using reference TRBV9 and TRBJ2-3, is DSGVTQTPKHLITATGQRVTLRCSPRSGDLSVYWYQQSLDQGLQFLIQYYNGEERAKGNILERFSAQQFPDLHSELNLSSLELGDSALYFCASRPRTGKSTDTQYFGPGTRLTVL.

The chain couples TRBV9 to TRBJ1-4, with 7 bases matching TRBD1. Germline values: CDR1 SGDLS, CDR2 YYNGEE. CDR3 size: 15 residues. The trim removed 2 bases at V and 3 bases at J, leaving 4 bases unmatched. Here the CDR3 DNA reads TGTGCCAGCAGCGTCGGGACAGCTCCTAATGAAAAACTGTTTTTT. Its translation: CASSVGTAPNEKLFF.

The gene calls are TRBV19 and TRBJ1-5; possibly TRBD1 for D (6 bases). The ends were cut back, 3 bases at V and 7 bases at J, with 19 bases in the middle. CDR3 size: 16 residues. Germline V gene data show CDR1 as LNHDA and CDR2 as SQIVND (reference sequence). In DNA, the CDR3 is TGTGCCAGTAGTATGATTACCGGGACACCCAACCAGCCCCAGCATTTT. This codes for CASSMITGTPNQPQHF.

This CDR3 is CSASTREYSPLHF. DNA for the CDR3: TGCAGTGCTAGTACCAGGGAATATTCACCCCTCCACTTT. The rearrangement links TRBV20-1 to TRBJ1-6, with D possibly being TRBD1 (5 bases). V gave up 3 bases and J gave up 8 bases, with 11 bases separating them. CDR1 DFQATT and CDR2 SNEGSKA come from the germline V gene (reference sequence). CDR3 size: 13 residues.

Written as DNA, the CDR3 is TGTGCCAGCGGCAGCAATCAGCCCCAGCATTTT. It encodes CASGSNQPQHF. V is TRBV6-5 and J is TRBJ1-5, with D uncertain. There are 11 residues in the CDR3. The ends were cut back, 8 bases at V and 1 base at J, with 3 bases in the middle. Germline V gives CDR1 MNHEY, CDR2 SVGAGI.

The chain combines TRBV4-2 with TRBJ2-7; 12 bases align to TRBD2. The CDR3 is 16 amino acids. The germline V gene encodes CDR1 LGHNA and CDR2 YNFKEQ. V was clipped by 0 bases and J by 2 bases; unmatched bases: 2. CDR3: CASSQDLAGGPYEQYF. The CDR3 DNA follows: TGTGCCAGCAGCCAAGATCTAGCGGGAGGGCCCTACGAGCAGTACTTC.

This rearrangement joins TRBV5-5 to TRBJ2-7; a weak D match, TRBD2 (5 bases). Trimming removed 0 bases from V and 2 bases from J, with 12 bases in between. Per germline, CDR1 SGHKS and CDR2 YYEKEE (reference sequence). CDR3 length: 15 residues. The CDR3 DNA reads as TGTGCCAGCAGCTTGGCCGGGATAACCCCCTACGAGCAGTACTTC. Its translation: CASSLAGITPYEQYF.

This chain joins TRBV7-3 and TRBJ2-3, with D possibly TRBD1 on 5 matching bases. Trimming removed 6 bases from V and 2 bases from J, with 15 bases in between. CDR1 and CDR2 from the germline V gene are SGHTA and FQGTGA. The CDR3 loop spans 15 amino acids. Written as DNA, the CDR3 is TGTGCCAGCAGTCCCAAGGGGCTTTTCACAGATACGCAGTATTTT. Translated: CASSPKGLFTDTQYF.

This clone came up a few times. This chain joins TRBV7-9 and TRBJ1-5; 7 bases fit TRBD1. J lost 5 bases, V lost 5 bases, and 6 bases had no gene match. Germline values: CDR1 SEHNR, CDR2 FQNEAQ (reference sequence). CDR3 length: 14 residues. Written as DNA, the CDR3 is TGTGCCAGCAGCGACCCGGGACAGCATCAGCCCCAGCATTTT. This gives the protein CASSDPGQHQPQHF.